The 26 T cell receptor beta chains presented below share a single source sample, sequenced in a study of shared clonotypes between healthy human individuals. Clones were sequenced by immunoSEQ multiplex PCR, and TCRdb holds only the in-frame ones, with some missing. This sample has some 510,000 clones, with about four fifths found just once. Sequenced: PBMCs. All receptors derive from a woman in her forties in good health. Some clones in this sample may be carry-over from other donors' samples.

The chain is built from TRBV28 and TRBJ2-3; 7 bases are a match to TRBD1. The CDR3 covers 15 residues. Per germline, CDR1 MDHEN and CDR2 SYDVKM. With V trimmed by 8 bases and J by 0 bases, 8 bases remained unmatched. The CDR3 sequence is CASPPTGTSTDTQYF. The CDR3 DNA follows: TGTGCCAGCCCCCCGACAGGGACAAGCACAGATACGCAGTATTTT.

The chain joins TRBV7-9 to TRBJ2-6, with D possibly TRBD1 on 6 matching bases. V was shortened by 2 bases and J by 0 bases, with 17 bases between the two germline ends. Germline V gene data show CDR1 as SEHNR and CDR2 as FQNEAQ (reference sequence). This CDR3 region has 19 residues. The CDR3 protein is CASSLNLRQAISGANVLTF. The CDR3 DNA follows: TGTGCCAGCAGCTTAAATTTGAGACAGGCAATCTCTGGGGCCAACGTCCTGACTTTC.

As DNA, the CDR3 is TGTGCCATCAGTTTCGACTACAATGAGCAGTTCTTC. Translating gives CAISFDYNEQFF. This chain links TRBV10-3 with TRBJ2-1; D unresolved. Deletions cut 5 bases from V and 3 bases from J, with 5 bases between. This CDR3 contains 12 residues. Germline V gene sequence: CDR1 ENHRY, CDR2 SYGVKD.

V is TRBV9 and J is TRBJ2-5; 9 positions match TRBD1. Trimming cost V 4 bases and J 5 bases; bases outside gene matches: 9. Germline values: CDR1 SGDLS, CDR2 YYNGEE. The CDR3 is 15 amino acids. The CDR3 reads CASSQAGQGEETQYF. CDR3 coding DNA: TGTGCCAGCAGCCAAGCGGGACAGGGAGAGGAGACCCAGTACTTC.

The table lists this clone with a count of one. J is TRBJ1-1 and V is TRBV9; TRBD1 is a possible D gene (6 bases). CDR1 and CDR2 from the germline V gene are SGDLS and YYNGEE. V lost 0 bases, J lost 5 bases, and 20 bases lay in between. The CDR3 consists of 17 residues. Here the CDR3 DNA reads TGTGCCAGCAGCGTAGCGACAACTACGACAGGTGGGACTGAAGCTTTCTTT. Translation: CASSVATTTTGGTEAFF.

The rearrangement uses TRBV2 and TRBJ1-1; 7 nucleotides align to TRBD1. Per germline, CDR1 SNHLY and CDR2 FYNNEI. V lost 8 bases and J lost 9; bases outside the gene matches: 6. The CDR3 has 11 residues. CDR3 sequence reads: CASLDRDQAFF. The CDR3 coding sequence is TGTGCCAGCTTAGACAGGGATCAAGCTTTCTTT.

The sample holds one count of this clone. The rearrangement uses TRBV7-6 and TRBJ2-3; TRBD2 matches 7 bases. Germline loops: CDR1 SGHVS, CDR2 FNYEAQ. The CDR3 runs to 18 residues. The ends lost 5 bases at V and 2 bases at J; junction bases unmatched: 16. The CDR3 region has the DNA TGTGCCAGCAGCCTAATTTGGGCTGGCGGGAGAGCCACAGATACGCAGTATTTT. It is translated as CASSLIWAGGRATDTQYF.

This CDR3 reads CASSLSLYEQYF. CDR3 nucleotides: TGTGCCAGCAGCTTATCTCTCTACGAGCAGTACTTC. The rearrangement joins TRBV7-9 to TRBJ2-7; D uncertain. V was clipped by 2 bases and J by 3 bases, with 5 bases between them. The CDR3 sequence is 12 residues long. CDR1 and CDR2 from the germline V gene are SEHNR and FQNEAQ (reference sequence).

CDR3 sequence (DNA): TGTGCCAGCCAACCACTGGGCAGATCCTACGAGCAGTACTTC. It yields the protein CASQPLGRSYEQYF. J is TRBJ2-7 and V is TRBV28; D ambiguous. Trimming took 8 bases from V and 1 from J, leaving 15 bases between them. Germline V CDR1 and CDR2: MDHEN, SYDVKM. The CDR3 loop spans 14 amino acids. Based on the CDR3 plus reference TRBV28 and TRBJ2-7, the full variable domain is DVKVTQSSRYLVKRTGEKVFLECVQDMDHENMFWYRQDPGLGLRLIYFSYDVKMKEKGDIPEGYSVSREKKERFSLILESASTNQTSMYLCASQPLGRSYEQYFGPGTRLTVT.

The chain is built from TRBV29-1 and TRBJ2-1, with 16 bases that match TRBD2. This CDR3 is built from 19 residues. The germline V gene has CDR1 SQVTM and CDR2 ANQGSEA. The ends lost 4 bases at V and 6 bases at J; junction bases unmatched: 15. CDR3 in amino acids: CSVATPGLAGGPFVNEQFF. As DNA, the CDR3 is TGCAGCGTTGCCACACCGGGACTAGCGGGAGGGCCATTCGTCAATGAGCAGTTCTTC.

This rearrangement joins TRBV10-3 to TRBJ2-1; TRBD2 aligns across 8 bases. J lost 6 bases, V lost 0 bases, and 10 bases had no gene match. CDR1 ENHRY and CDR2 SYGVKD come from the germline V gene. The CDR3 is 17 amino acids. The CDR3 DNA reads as TGTGCCATCAGTGAGTCGAGGGGAGCGGGAGCTGGCAATGAGCAGTTCTTC. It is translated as CAISESRGAGAGNEQFF.

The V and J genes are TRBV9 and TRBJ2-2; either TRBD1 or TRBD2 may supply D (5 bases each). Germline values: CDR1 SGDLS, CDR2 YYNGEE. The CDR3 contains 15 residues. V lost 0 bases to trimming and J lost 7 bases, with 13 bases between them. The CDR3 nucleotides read TGTGCCAGCAGCGTAGCAGGGACCTTCTTCGGGGAGCTGTTTTTT. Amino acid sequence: CASSVAGTFFGELFF.

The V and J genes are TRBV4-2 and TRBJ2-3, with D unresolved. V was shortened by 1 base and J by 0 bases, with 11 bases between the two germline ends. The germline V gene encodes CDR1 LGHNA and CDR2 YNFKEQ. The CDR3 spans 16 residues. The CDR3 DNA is TGTGCCAGCAGCCAAGTGTCGGACCCTAGCACAGATACGCAGTATTTT. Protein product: CASSQVSDPSTDTQYF.

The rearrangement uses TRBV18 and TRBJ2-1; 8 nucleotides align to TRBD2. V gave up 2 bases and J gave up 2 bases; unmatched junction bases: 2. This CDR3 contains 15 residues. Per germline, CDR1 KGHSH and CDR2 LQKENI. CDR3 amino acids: CASSPSGRTYNEQFF. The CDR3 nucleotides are TGTGCCAGCTCACCAAGCGGGAGAACCTACAATGAGCAGTTCTTC.

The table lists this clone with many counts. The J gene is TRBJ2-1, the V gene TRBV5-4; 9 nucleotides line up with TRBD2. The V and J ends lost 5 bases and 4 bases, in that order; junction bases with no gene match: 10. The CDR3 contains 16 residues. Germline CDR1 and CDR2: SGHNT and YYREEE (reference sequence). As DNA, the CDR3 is TGTGCCAGCAGATCAACAAGCGGGAGGTCATACAATGAGCAGTTCTTC. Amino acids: CASRSTSGRSYNEQFF. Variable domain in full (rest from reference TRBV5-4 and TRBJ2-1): ETGVTQSPTHLIKTRGQQVTLRCSSQSGHNTVSWYQQALGQGPQFIFQYYREEENGRGNFPPRFSGLQFPNYSSELNVNALELDDSALYLCASRSTSGRSYNEQFFGPGTRLTVL.

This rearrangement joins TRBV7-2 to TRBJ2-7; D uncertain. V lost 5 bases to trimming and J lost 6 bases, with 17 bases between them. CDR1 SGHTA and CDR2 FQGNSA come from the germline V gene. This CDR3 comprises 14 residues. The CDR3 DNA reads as TGTGCCAGCAGCATCCTGACTCCCCCCGGCGAGCAGTACTTC. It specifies CASSILTPPGEQYF.

The CDR3 region is CASGLYNEQFF. In DNA, the CDR3 is TGTGCCAGCGGACTGTACAATGAGCAGTTCTTC. The chain employs TRBV28 and TRBJ2-1, with a weak D call TRBD2 (5 bases). V dropped 8 bases and J dropped 4 bases, with 6 bases sitting between them. The CDR3 covers 11 residues. Germline CDR1 is MDHEN and CDR2 is SYDVKM.

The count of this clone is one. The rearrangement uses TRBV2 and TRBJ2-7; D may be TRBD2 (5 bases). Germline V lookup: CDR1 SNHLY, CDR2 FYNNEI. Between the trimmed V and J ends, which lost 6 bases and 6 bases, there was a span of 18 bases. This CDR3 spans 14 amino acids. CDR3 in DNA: TGTGCCAGCAGAGTCGAGAGGTCTAGCCGCGAGCAGTACTTC. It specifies CASRVERSSREQYF.

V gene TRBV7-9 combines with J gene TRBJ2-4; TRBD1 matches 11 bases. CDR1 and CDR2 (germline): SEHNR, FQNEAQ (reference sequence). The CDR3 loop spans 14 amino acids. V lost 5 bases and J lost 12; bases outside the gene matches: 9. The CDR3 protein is CASSLGTGGKSQYF. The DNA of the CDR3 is TGTGCCAGCAGCCTCGGGACAGGGGGGAAATCTCAGTACTTC.

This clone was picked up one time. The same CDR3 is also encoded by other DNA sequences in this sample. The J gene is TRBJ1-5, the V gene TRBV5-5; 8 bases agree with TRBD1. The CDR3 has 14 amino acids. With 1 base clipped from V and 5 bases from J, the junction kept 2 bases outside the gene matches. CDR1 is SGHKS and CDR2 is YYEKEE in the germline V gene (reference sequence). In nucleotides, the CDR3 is TGTGCCAGCAGCTTGACAGGGGGGGATCAGCCCCAGCATTTT. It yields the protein CASSLTGGDQPQHF.

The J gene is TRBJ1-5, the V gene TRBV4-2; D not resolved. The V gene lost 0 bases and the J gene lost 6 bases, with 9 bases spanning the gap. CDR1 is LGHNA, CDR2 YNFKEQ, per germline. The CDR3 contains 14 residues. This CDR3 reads CASSQDPKLQPQHF. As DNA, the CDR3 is TGTGCCAGCAGCCAAGATCCCAAGCTTCAGCCCCAGCATTTT.

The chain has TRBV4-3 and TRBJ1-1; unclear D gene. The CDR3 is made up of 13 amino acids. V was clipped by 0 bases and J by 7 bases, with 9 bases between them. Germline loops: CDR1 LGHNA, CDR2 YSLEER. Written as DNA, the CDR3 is TGCGCCAGCAGCCAAGAGGCACAGCTTGAAGCTTTCTTT. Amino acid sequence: CASSQEAQLEAFF.

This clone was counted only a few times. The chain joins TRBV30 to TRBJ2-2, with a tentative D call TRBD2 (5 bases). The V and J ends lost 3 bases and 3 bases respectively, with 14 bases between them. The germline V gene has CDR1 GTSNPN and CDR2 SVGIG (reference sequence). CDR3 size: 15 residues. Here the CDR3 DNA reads TGTGCCTGGAGGTTCCCGGGGTCGGACACCGGGGAGCTGTTTTTT. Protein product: CAWRFPGSDTGELFF.

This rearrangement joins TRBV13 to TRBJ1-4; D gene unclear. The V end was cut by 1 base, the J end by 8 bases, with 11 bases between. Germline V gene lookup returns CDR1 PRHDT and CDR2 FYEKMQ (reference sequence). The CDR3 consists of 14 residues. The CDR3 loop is CASSLADPGEKLFF. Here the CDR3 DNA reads TGTGCCAGCAGCTTAGCTGACCCGGGGGAAAAACTGTTTTTT.

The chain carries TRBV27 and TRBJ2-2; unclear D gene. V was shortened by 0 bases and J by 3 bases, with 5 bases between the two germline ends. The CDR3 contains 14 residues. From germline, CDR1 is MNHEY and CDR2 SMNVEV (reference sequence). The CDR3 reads CASSLSTYTGELFF. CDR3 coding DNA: TGTGCCAGCAGTTTATCAACATACACCGGGGAGCTGTTTTTT.

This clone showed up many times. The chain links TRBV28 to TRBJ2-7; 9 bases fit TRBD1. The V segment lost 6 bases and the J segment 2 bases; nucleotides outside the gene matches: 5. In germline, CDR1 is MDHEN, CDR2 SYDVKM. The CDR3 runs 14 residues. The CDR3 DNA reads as TGTGCCAGCAGAGCAAGGACAGGGGCCTACGAGCAGTACTTC. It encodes CASRARTGAYEQYF.